These T cell receptor beta chains were read from a single sample in a study of T-cell memory formation after mild COVID-19. TCRdb reprocessed the 5' RACE reads via MiXCR and lists one record per CDR3 protein. The data hold 400,000 to 500,000 distinct CDR3 sequences, with 15% to 25% observed a single time. Material for sequencing was PBMCs or a T cell subset sorted from them (not recorded which). Receptors originate from an adult woman who had mild COVID-19 (a few samples of this study predate the infection). Cell type and time point are not known. CDR3s include the opening cysteine and the closing phenylalanine or tryptophan. D genes are given only for firm matches. Clone size, where shown, is once, few, many, or a class for clones that have expanded.

J gene,V gene,clone size,D gene,CDR3 protein,CDR3 DNA
TRBJ2-5,TRBV9,-,-,CASSVAGWETQYF,TGTGCCAGCAGCGTAGCGGGGTGGGAGACCCAGTACTTC
TRBJ1-4,TRBV15,once,TRBD1,CATSRDHREGAGEKLFF,TGTGCCACCAGCAGAGATCATCGGGAGGGGGCAGGTGAAAAACTGTTTTTT
TRBJ2-3,TRBV19,-,TRBD1,CASSTDRAGTQYF,TGTGCCAGTAGTACAGACAGGGCTGGTACGCAGTATTTT
TRBJ2-1,TRBV7-2,many,TRBD1,CASSRDRGQSGYNEQFF,TGTGCCAGCTCCCGGGACAGGGGGCAATCGGGCTACAATGAGCAGTTCTTC
TRBJ1-5,TRBV12-3/TRBV12-4,few,-,CASKVSNQPQHF,TGTGCCAGTAAAGTGTCGAATCAGCCCCAGCATTTT
TRBJ1-1,TRBV7-3,few,-,CASSLTAGTEAFF,TGTGCCAGCAGCTTAACGGCGGGCACTGAAGCTTTCTTT
TRBJ2-7,TRBV5-1,many,TRBD1,CASSRGQSSNEQYF,TGCGCCAGCAGCCGGGGACAGTCGAGCAACGAGCAGTACTTC
TRBJ2-7,TRBV18,once,-,CASSPPGTSYEQYF,TGTGCCAGCTCACCACCCGGGACGTCCTACGAGCAGTACTTC
TRBJ1-1,TRBV4-1,few,-,CASSQDRGSEAFF,TGCGCCAGCAGCCAAGATAGGGGAAGTGAAGCTTTCTTT
TRBJ1-1,TRBV6-2/TRBV6-3,few,-,CASSYSLGGGNPEAFF,TGTGCCAGCAGTTACTCGCTAGGGGGAGGGAACCCTGAAGCTTTCTTT
TRBJ2-1,TRBV15,few,-,CATSRGRGVGEQFF,TGTGCCACCAGCAGAGGCAGGGGGGTGGGTGAGCAGTTCTTC
TRBJ1-5,TRBV2,-,-,CASSEEAGPQPQHF,TGTGCCAGCAGTGAGGAGGCAGGGCCCCAGCCCCAGCATTTT
TRBJ2-1,TRBV6-1,-,-,CASSVSTSSYNEQFF,TGTGCCAGCAGTGTATCAACGAGCTCCTACAATGAGCAGTTCTTC
TRBJ2-7,TRBV5-6,-,-,CASSRSGTIGNEQYF,TGTGCCAGCAGCCGCTCCGGGACAATTGGAAACGAGCAGTACTTC
TRBJ2-7,TRBV30,few,-,CAWSVVTGEQYF,TGTGCCTGGAGTGTCGTGACGGGTGAGCAGTACTTC
TRBJ1-1,TRBV6-5,-,TRBD1,CASSWPGQGAAEAFF,TGTGCCAGCAGTTGGCCGGGACAGGGGGCTGCTGAAGCTTTCTTT
TRBJ2-5,TRBV12-3/TRBV12-4,few,-,CASSFTETQYF,TGTGCCAGCAGTTTCACTGAGACCCAGTACTTC
TRBJ2-7,TRBV6-5,-,-,CASSTDPMANNEQYF,TGTGCCAGCAGTACCGATCCCATGGCCAACAACGAGCAGTACTTC
TRBJ1-3,TRBV6-5,few,-,CASSPGPPGNTIYF,TGTGCCAGCAGCCCCGGGCCGCCTGGAAACACCATATATTTT
TRBJ2-7,TRBV4-1,few,TRBD1,CASSQLTGTGAYEQYF,TGCGCCAGCAGCCAATTGACCGGGACAGGGGCATACGAGCAGTACTTC
TRBJ2-3,TRBV3-1,-,-,CASSQDFNTQYF,TGTGCCAGCAGCCAAGACTTTAATACGCAGTATTTT
TRBJ1-2,TRBV29-1,few,-,CSVDLRQGNYGYTF,TGCAGCGTTGACCTCCGGCAGGGAAACTATGGCTACACCTTC
TRBJ1-2,TRBV12-3/TRBV12-4,few,-,CASSPKRLTANYGYTF,TGTGCCAGCAGCCCGAAGAGACTGACGGCTAACTATGGCTACACCTTC
TRBJ1-5,TRBV5-1,many,-,CASSEGSGLSNQPQHF,TGCGCCAGCAGCGAGGGATCAGGGTTAAGCAATCAGCCCCAGCATTTT
TRBJ2-7,TRBV14,few,-,CASSQLGEAGFGEQYF,TGTGCCAGCAGCCAACTTGGGGAGGCGGGATTTGGCGAGCAGTACTTC
TRBJ2-1,TRBV7-9,-,-,CASSNTRDHQFF,TGTGCCAGCAGCAACACCCGGGACCATCAGTTCTTC